This T cell receptor beta chain was recovered during a study of human CD4 T cells and Enterobacteriaceae (dated by TCRdb to the early 2020s). This clone has more than one count but fewer than ten. Its antigen is unknown. Base qualities were left out, and no much larger clone turns up one base away. Relative to germline, V is 0 bases shorter and J is 5 bases shorter, with 5 bases between their ends. The CDR3 starts with the cysteine, ends with the phenylalanine, and has 13 residues. The retained sequence is limited to the CDR3, 39 bases, with the frame set at the first base. CDR1 and CDR2 are drawn from the germline V gene (reference sequence): WNHNN, SYGVQD. Deep-level sequencing was performed on ex vivo total memory CD4+ samples, with a detection sensitivity of one cell in 200,000. The QIAamp DNA Micro Kit was used to extract genomic DNA from cell pellets, and spectrophotometry was used to check the quantity and purity of the genomic DNA. The immunoSEQ multiplex PCR assay was used to amplify TCR Vbeta CDR3 regions. The amplicons were sequenced on the Illumina HiSeq platform. Retrieved sequences were 87 nucleotides long and contained the CDR3 region. The study's processing was this. A unique productive TCR Vbeta nucleotide sequence was defined as a clonotype and was quantified by productive template frequency from ImmunoSEQ Analyzer V3.0. A threshold at the top 5th percentile of each frequency-ranked repertoire was used to define expanded clonotypes. The R package fossil was used to compute repertoire overlap as Chao-Jaccard, and the R package MASS was used to visualize the overlap by nonmetric multidimensional scaling. TCRdb took this table from immuneACCESS and kept in-frame rearrangements with V and J called. Such tables lack part of the clones; where checked against another copy, unresolved V genes explain under half of the gap, and the rest is unexplained. V, J and clone size reflect that table, while D and trimming were determined from the DNA. The sample data list 25,000 to 30,000 clones, and around four fifths of these were observed just once. The ten largest clones take up over 1.5% of the sample.

Results and caveats for the whole study, not just this receptor: The only basis for inferring the reactivity of ex vivo clonotypes was matching nucleotide sequences to CFSE-low cultures from the same donors. Ex vivo, broadly cross-reactive clonotypes were observed to appear more expanded than specific clonotypes, with 11 of 19 and 21 of 34 being found within the top 5%.

Memory CD4+ T cells were FACS-sorted on a FACSAria III to over 95% purity as all CD4+ cells other than CD45RA+CCR7+CD95- naive cells. Blood from healthy donors was obtained from blood donation centers in Switzerland. Total CD4+ T cells and monocytes were enriched by positive selection with CD4 and CD14 magnetic microbeads. CD8+, CD14+, CD16+, CD56+, CD19+ and CD25-bright cells were excluded prior to sorting. To assess in vivo expansion of bacteria-reactive clonotypes, total memory CD4+ T cells from a couple of blood donors were sequenced directly ex vivo. Ficoll-Paque Plus was used to isolate peripheral blood mononuclear cells from donor blood.

The specimen was memory CD4+ T cells from blood. Taken with the paper, the label for cell subset or site translates to: total memory CD4 T cells sorted directly ex vivo, unstimulated. The clonotype comes from a human donor in good health. The sequence is built from TRBV10-1 and TRBJ1-5; there is no confident call for the D gene. DNA sequence: TGCGCCAGCAGTGAGTCCATGTATCAGCCCCAGCATTTT. Translated, this gives CASSESMYQPQHF.